This passage covers 14 T cell receptor beta chains from one sample sequenced in a study of T cell responses to AZD1222 COVID-19 vaccine. Libraries were prepared by immunoSEQ multiplex PCR; TCRdb keeps only in-frame clonotypes and omits some of them. The data hold approximately 89,000 clones, with roughly 84% observed a single time. The material sequenced was peripheral blood, taken on day 0 of AZD1222 vaccination. The receptors shown here come from an adult in good health.

This clone came up a few times. The chain uses TRBV21-1 and TRBJ2-7; whether TRBD2, the table's D call, matches the DNA was not checked. TRBV21-1 is deemed a pseudogene. The CDR3 extends over 14 amino acids. The CDR3 DNA sequence: TGTGCCAGCAGCAAAGCGCTTAGAGGGCGGGAGCAGTACTTC. This encodes CASSKALRGREQYF.

CDR3 coding DNA: TGTGCCAGTAGTCAAGACATCTACGAGCAGTACTTC. It is translated as CASSQDIYEQYF. The chain has TRBV19 and TRBJ2-7, with no clear D. V was shortened by 5 bases and J by 3 bases, with 8 bases between the two germline ends. The CDR3 covers 12 residues. Germline V gives CDR1 LNHDA, CDR2 SQIVND (reference sequence).

The rearrangement uses TRBV6-2 or TRBV6-3 and TRBJ2-5; D not resolved. Germline values: CDR1 MNHEY, CDR2 SVGEGT. This CDR3 region has 13 residues. Between the trimmed V and J ends, which lost 4 bases and 4 bases, there was a span of 10 bases. CDR3: CASSLLDRETQYF. In nucleotides, the CDR3 is TGTGCCAGCAGTTTATTAGACCGAGAGACCCAGTACTTC.

The genes are TRBV19 and TRBJ1-5; D might be TRBD1 (6 bases). Germline CDR1 LNHDA, CDR2 SQIVND (reference sequence). This CDR3 is built from 17 residues. With 10 bases removed from V and 3 bases from J, the gap between germline ends came to 25 bases. Written as DNA, the CDR3 is TGTGCCACTACTCTAGGACAGTTGCCGGCTTTCAATCAGCCCCAGCATTTT. It specifies CATTLGQLPAFNQPQHF.

This clone was observed a few times. The chain couples TRBV6-4 to TRBJ2-4, with TRBD2 matching over 11 bases. The V gene's germline CDR1 is MRHNA and CDR2 SNTAGT. The CDR3 has 18 amino acids. V lost 0 bases to trimming and J lost 4 bases; unmatched junction nucleotides: 8. In nucleotides, the CDR3 is TGTGCCAGCAGTGACTCGAATCACCTAGCGGGGGGAAAAAACATTCAGTACTTC. Translation: CASSDSNHLAGGKNIQYF.

This clone is a singleton in its sample. J is TRBJ2-7 and V is TRBV7-2, with 7 bases identical to TRBD1. Germline values: CDR1 SGHTA, CDR2 FQGNSA. The CDR3 loop spans 15 amino acids. Losses at the gene ends were 5 bases for V and 0 bases for J; bases not matched to a gene: 7. CDR3 sequence reads: CASSGLGTDSYEQYF. CDR3 bases: TGTGCCAGCAGCGGACTTGGGACAGACTCCTACGAGCAGTACTTC.

Here the CDR3 reads CASMMSPGVVGEQYF. Here the CDR3 DNA reads TGTGCCAGCATGATGAGTCCAGGGGTAGTCGGGGAGCAGTACTTC. The rearrangement links TRBV7-9 to TRBJ2-7, with a tentative D call TRBD1 (6 bases). Germline values: CDR1 SEHNR, CDR2 FQNEAQ (reference sequence). V was clipped by 7 bases and J by 7 bases, with 23 bases between them. The CDR3 consists of 15 residues.

The V gene is TRBV5-5, the J gene TRBJ1-2, with no clear D. This CDR3 has 14 residues. The germline CDR1 and CDR2 sequences are SGHKS and YYEKEE (reference sequence). V lost 2 bases and J 4 bases, leaving 12 bases between the germline ends. CDR3 in DNA: TGTGCCAGCAGCTTAGTTTCGGGAGGCTATGGCTACACCTTC. This encodes CASSLVSGGYGYTF.

The chain employs TRBV30 and TRBJ1-2, with 9 bases that match TRBD1. Germline CDR1 is GTSNPN and CDR2 is SVGIG (reference sequence). J gave up 7 bases and V 3 bases, and 6 bases lay outside the gene matches. This CDR3 spans 13 amino acids. The CDR3: CAWRGTGFFGYTF. CDR3 coding DNA: TGTGCCTGGAGGGGGACAGGGTTTTTTGGCTACACCTTC.

This chain connects TRBV24-1 to TRBJ2-1, with D perhaps matching TRBD2 (6 bases). Trimming stripped 1 base from V and 7 bases from J, with 7 bases between. CDR1 and CDR2 from the germline V gene are KGHDR and SFDVKD. This CDR3 contains 13 residues. CDR3: CATSDFGGNEQFF. DNA for the CDR3: TGTGCCACCAGTGATTTTGGAGGGAATGAGCAGTTCTTC.

The rearrangement uses TRBV6-5 and TRBJ1-1, with D unclear. V lost 7 bases and J lost 4, with 7 bases in between. This CDR3 region has 11 residues. Looked up from germline, CDR1 is MNHEY and CDR2 is SVGAGI. CDR3: CASKPSTEAFF. The CDR3 DNA follows: TGTGCCAGCAAACCGAGCACTGAAGCTTTCTTT.

This sequence joins TRBV6-5 and TRBJ1-1; 9 positions agree with TRBD1. The ends lost 11 bases at V and 7 bases at J; junction bases unmatched: 5. There are 11 residues in the CDR3. Germline lookup yields CDR1 MNHEY and CDR2 SVGAGI. Here the CDR3 reads CAGTGKFEAFF. In DNA, the CDR3 is TGTGCCGGGACAGGGAAATTTGAAGCTTTCTTT.

CDR3 nucleotide sequence: TGTGCCAGCAGTTCGAGGACTAGCATCGAGCAGTACTTC. Translating gives CASSSRTSIEQYF. The chain employs TRBV6-5 and TRBJ2-7; TRBD2 matches at 8 bases. This CDR3 is built from 13 residues. J lost 6 bases, V lost 4 bases, and 5 bases had no gene match. Germline values: CDR1 MNHEY, CDR2 SVGAGI.

The CDR3 sequence: CASSPAGTGNTIYF. In nucleotides, the CDR3 is TGTGCCAGCTCACCAGCTGGGACTGGAAACACCATATATTTT. The rearrangement joins TRBV18 to TRBJ1-3; D not certain. The V gene's germline CDR1 is KGHSH and CDR2 LQKENI. The V and J ends lost 2 bases and 2 bases respectively, with 7 bases between them. CDR3 length: 14 amino acids.